The rows below give T cell receptor beta chains drawn from one sample of a study of cytomegalovirus exposure and HLA in healthy donors. Measured with immunoSEQ multiplex PCR; TCRdb has only the in-frame clones, and not every one. The sample includes approximately 140,000 clones, about 80% of them seen just once. The sequenced sample was PBMCs. These receptors came from a boy aged 2 to 9 in good health and CMV-seronegative. Each CDR3 is given with its conserved first and last residue. Size tells how often a clone was seen (once, few, many) or the class of an expanded clone, and some rows leave it out.

clone size	J gene	V gene	CDR3 protein
NA	TRBJ1-2	TRBV27	CASSPSSGSPRGYTF
few	TRBJ2-1	TRBV7-3	CASSLTGSGVSEQFF
NA	TRBJ2-2	TRBV7-7	CASSPLTGAGELFF
NA	TRBJ2-5	TRBV7-8	CASSLSLAGETQYF
few	TRBJ1-5	TRBV2	CASRPQGAGNQPQHF
NA	TRBJ1-5	TRBV30	CAWRQGSNQPQHF
NA	TRBJ2-1	TRBV27	CASSTGTVAGGEQFF
NA	TRBJ2-5	TRBV2	CASSLGTGKETQYF
NA	TRBJ2-1	TRBV7-2	CASSLELLGGNEQFF
NA	TRBJ2-1	TRBV5-4	CASSVAGGVYNEQFF
NA	TRBJ2-6	TRBV6-1	CASIAPSGANVLTF
NA	TRBJ2-1	TRBV29-1	CSVDGYTTGSYNEQFF
NA	TRBJ1-2	TRBV28	CASSPNLGTGYGYTF
NA	TRBJ1-1	TRBV6-5	CASKIQGSTEAFF
NA	TRBJ2-1	TRBV7-9	CASSQGHPGDEQFF
NA	TRBJ2-3	TRBV7-3	CASSPDRETTDTQYF
NA	TRBJ2-7	TRBV19	CASSNRGYYEQYF
NA	TRBJ1-2	TRBV13	CASSSWTGVGYTF
NA	TRBJ1-2	TRBV4-2	CASSAGQNYGYTF
NA	TRBJ1-2	TRBV25-1	CASSGGQNPRYYGYTF
few	TRBJ2-1	TRBV5-6	CASSLSPSGNHEQFF